This TCR beta chain was captured in a study of cytomegalovirus exposure and HLA in healthy donors. Findings of the study overall: Listed as cytomegalovirus-associated were over 150 TCR beta chains. Common viral pathogens seemed, in a later analysis, to connect with several of the most significant clusters.

This clone was seen more than once but under ten times. Its target is not known. Both 60 Vbeta primers and 13 Jbeta primers went into the PCR. Original processing notes: Roughly 80 million unique TCR beta chains, some 10 million of them shared, were counted by a later analysis. TCRdb keeps only in-frame clones here, not all; method: immunoSEQ multiplex PCR. The V and J calls and the clone size are those of that table, but D and trimming were determined from the DNA. Of fewer than 110,000 clones in the sample, about 80% were seen once. The sequenced sample consisted of PBMCs. This TCR was recovered from a man in his forties or fifties in good health and CMV-seronegative.

Here the CDR3 DNA reads TGTGCCAGCGGGTCTAGCGCGACCATCACAGATACGCAGTATTTT. It is translated as CASGSSATITDTQYF. The J gene is TRBJ2-3, the V gene TRBV9; a possible D gene is TRBD2 (6 bases). CDR1 is SGDLS, CDR2 YYNGEE, per germline. Deletions cut 7 bases from V and 2 bases from J, with 17 bases between. This CDR3 is 15 amino acids long.